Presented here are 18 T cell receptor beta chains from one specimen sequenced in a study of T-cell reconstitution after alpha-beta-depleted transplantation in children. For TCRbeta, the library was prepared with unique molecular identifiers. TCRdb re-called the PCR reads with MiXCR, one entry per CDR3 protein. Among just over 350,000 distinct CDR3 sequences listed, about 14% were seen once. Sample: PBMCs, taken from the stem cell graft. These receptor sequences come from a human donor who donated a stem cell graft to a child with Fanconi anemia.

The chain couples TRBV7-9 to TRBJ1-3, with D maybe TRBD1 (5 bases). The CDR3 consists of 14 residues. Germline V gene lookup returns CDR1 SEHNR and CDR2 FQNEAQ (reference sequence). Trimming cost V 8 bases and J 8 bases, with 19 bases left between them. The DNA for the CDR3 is TGTGCCAGCGGTGGGACCAGGGTAGAGGACACCATATATTTT. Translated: CASGGTRVEDTIYF.

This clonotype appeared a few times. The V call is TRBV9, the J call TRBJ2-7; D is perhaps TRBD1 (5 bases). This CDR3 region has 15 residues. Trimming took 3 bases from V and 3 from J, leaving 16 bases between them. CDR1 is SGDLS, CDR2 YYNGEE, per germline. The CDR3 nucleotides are TGTGCCAGCAGCGGGTCTACTTCCAGGGACTACGAGCAGTACTTC. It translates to CASSGSTSRDYEQYF.

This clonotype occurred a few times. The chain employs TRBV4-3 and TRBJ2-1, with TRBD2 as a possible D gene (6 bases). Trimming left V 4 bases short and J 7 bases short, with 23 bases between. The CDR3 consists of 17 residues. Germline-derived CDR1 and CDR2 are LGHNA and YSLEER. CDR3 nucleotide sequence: TGCGCCAGCAGCCTAAGCCCGGGCGGGGTAGTGGGGAATGAGCAGTTCTTC. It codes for CASSLSPGGVVGNEQFF.

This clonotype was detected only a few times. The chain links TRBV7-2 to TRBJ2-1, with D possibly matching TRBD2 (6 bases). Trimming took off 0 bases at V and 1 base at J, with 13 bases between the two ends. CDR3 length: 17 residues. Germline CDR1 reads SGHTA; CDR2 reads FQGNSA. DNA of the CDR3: TGTGCCAGCAGCTTAGCGGCGGGGAGTGGGTCCTACAATGAGCAGTTCTTC. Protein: CASSLAAGSGSYNEQFF.

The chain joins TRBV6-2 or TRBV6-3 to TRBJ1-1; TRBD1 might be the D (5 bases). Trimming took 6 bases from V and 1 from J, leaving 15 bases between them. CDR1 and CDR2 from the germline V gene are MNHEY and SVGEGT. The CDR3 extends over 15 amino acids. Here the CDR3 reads CASRVTTAQNTEAFF. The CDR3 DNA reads TGTGCCAGCAGGGTAACGACAGCTCAGAACACTGAAGCTTTCTTT.

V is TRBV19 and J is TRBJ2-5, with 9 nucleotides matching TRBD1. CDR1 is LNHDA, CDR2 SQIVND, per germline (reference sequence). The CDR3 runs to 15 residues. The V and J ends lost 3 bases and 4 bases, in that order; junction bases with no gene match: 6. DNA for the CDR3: TGTGCCAGTAGTATCTCCCCGGACAGGGGAGAGACCCAGTACTTC. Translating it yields CASSISPDRGETQYF.

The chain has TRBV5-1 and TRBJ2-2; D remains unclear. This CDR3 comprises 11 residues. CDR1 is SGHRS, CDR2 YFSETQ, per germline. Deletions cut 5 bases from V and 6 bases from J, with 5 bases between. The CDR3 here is CASRLSGELFF. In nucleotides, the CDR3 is TGCGCCAGCAGGTTATCCGGGGAGCTGTTTTTT. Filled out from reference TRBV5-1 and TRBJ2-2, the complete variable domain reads KAGVTQTPRYLIKTRGQQVTLSCSPISGHRSVSWYQQTPGQGLQFLFEYFSETQRNKGNFPGRFSGRQFSNSRSEMNVSTLELGDSALYLCASRLSGELFFGEGSRLTVL.

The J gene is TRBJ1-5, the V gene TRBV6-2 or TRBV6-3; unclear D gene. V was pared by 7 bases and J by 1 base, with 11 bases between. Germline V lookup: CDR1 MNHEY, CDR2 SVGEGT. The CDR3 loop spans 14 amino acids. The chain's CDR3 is CASTDPGSNQPQHF. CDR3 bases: TGTGCCAGCACCGACCCCGGCAGCAATCAGCCCCAGCATTTT.

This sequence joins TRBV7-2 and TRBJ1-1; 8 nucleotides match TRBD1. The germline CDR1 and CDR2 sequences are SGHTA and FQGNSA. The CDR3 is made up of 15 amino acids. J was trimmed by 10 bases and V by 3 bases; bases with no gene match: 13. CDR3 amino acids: CASSFAFGTGLSAFF. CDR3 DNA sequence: TGTGCCAGCAGCTTCGCCTTCGGGACAGGACTGTCAGCTTTCTTT.

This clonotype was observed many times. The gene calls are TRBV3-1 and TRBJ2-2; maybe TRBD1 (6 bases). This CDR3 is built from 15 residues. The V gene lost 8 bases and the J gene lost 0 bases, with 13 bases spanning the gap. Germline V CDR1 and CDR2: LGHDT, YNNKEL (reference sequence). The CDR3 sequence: CASSRGHSNTGELFF. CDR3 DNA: TGTGCCAGCTCCCGGGGACATTCGAACACCGGGGAGCTGTTTTTT.

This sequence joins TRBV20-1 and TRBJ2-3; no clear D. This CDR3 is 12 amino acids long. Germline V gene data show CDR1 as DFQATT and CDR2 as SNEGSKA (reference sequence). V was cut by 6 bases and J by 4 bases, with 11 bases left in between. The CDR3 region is CSAEDFSDTQYF. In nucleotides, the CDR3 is TGCAGTGCCGAAGACTTTTCAGATACGCAGTATTTT.

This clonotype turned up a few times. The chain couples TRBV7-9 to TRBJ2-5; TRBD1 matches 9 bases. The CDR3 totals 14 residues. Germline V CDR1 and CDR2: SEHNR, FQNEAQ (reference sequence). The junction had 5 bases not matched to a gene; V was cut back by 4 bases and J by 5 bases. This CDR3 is CASSSPDRGETQYF. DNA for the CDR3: TGTGCCAGCAGCTCGCCTGACAGGGGGGAGACCCAGTACTTC.

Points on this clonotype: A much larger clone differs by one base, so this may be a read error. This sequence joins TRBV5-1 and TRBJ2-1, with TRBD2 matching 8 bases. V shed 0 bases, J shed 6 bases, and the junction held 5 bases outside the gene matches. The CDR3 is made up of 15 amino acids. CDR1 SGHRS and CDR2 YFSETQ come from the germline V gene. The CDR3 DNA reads TGCGCCAGCAGCTTGGGCGGGGGGACCTTCAATGAGCAGTTCTTC. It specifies CASSLGGGTFNEQFF.

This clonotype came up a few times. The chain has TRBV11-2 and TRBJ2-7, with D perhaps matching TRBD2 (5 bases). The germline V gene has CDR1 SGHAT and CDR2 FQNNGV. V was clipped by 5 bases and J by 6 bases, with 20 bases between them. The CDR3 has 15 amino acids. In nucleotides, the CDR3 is TGTGCCAGCAGCAGTGATCCGGCCCCCGGAGGCGAGCAGTACGTC. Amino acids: CASSSDPAPGGEQYV.

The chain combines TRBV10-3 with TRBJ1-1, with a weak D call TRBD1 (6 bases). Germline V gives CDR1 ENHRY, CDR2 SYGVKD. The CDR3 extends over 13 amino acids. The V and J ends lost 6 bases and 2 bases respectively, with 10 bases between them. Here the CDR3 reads CAIRDSQNTEAFF. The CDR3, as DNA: TGTGCCATCAGGGACAGTCAAAACACTGAAGCTTTCTTT.

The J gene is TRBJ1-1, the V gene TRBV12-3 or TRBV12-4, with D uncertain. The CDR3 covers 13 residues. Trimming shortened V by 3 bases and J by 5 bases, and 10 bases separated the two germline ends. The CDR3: CASSFELGTEAFF. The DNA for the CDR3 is TGTGCCAGCAGTTTTGAGTTGGGGACTGAAGCTTTCTTT.

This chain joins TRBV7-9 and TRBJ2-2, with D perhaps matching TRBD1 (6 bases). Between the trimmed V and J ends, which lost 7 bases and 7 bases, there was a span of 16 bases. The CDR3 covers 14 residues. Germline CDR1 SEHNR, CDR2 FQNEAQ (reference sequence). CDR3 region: CASKNRERGGELFF. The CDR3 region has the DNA TGTGCCAGCAAGAACAGGGAGAGGGGCGGGGAGCTGTTTTTT.

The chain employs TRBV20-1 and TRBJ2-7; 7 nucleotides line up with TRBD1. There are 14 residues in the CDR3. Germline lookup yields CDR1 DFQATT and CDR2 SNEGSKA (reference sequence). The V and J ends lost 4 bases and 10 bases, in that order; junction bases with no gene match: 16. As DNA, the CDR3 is TGCAGTGCTACCCCCGTGGACAGGATAGGCAGCCAGTACGTC. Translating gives CSATPVDRIGSQYV.